The 24 T cell receptor beta chains given below trace back to one sample, sequenced in a study of T-cell memory formation after mild COVID-19. TCRdb re-called the 5' RACE reads through MiXCR, storing one row per CDR3 protein. Of 200,000 to 250,000 distinct CDR3 sequences listed, 27% are singletons. Sequencing input: PBMCs or a T cell subset sorted from them (not recorded which). These receptors came from an adult woman who had mild COVID-19 (a few samples of this study predate the infection). Cell type and time point are not known.

Only a few counts were recorded for this clonotype. The chain is built from TRBV20-1 and TRBJ2-5, with D possibly matching TRBD2 (6 bases). Between the trimmed V and J ends, which lost 6 bases and 7 bases, there was a span of 15 bases. The CDR3 contains 12 residues. Germline V gene sequence: CDR1 DFQATT, CDR2 SNEGSKA (reference sequence). The CDR3 bases are TGCAGTGCCCCCCGGGAGCTCCGGACCCAGTACTTC. As protein: CSAPRELRTQYF.

The chain is built from TRBV5-1 and TRBJ2-7, with D perhaps TRBD2 (5 bases). Per germline, CDR1 SGHRS and CDR2 YFSETQ. The CDR3 loop spans 13 amino acids. Trimming removed 3 bases at V and 5 bases at J, with 12 bases between. The CDR3 DNA follows: TGCGCCAGCAGCTCCGCACTAGACCACGAGCAGTACTTC. Translating it yields CASSSALDHEQYF.

The chain has TRBV25-1 and TRBJ2-2; the D gene is possibly TRBD1 (5 bases). Germline CDR1 reads MGHDK; CDR2 reads SYGVNS. The CDR3 sequence is 16 residues long. Trimming left V 4 bases short and J 6 bases short, with 18 bases between. CDR3 loop: CASSAGPDVWSGELFF. The CDR3 bases are TGTGCCAGCAGTGCAGGGCCCGACGTTTGGTCCGGGGAGCTGTTTTTT.

This clonotype has only a few counts. V is TRBV20-1 and J is TRBJ2-7, with D perhaps being TRBD1 or TRBD2 (5 bases each). Germline V gene lookup returns CDR1 DFQATT and CDR2 SNEGSKA (reference sequence). Trimming pared 3 bases from V and 7 bases from J, leaving 19 bases between. The CDR3 sequence is 14 residues long. CDR3: CSARTGLQRGEQYF. The CDR3 DNA reads as TGCAGTGCTAGGACGGGGCTCCAAAGAGGGGAGCAGTACTTC.

Turning to this clonotype: At one of its ends the junction is not consistent with the germline gene, which may arise from a read error. V gene TRBV4-2 combines with J gene TRBJ2-3, with 7 bases aligning to TRBD2. The CDR3 length is 16 residues. Germline assignment: CDR1 LGHNA and CDR2 YNFKEQ. The CDR3 loop is CASSPTMAGGTDTQYF. Written as DNA, the CDR3 is TGCGCCAGCAGCCCAACCATGGCGGGAGGCACAGATACGCAGTATTTT.

The genes are TRBV20-1 and TRBJ2-2; D might be TRBD1 or TRBD2, each matching 5 bases. Trimming removed 1 base at V and 4 bases at J, with 13 bases between. Germline V gene sequence: CDR1 DFQATT, CDR2 SNEGSKA (reference sequence). The CDR3 runs to 15 residues. The CDR3 nucleotides read TGCAGTGCTAGAGGGGCAGGGACCTTCACCGGGGAGCTGTTTTTT. It is translated as CSARGAGTFTGELFF.

The gene calls are TRBV7-2 and TRBJ2-5, with TRBD1 matching 10 bases. Germline trimming cut 4 bases from V and 5 bases from J; bases unmatched to any gene: 7. The CDR3 is made up of 15 amino acids. The germline V gene has CDR1 SGHTA and CDR2 FQGNSA. DNA of the CDR3: TGTGCCAGCAGCTCGGCGGGACAGGGGCAGGAGACCCAGTACTTC. This codes for CASSSAGQGQETQYF.

The chain uses TRBV4-3 and TRBJ2-1, with TRBD2 identical over 13 bases. Germline CDR1 reads LGHNA; CDR2 reads YSLEER. The J segment lost 5 bases and the V segment lost 3 bases, leaving 10 bases of the junction unmatched. The CDR3 is 18 residues long. CDR3: CASSHEAIGLAGDNEQFF. CDR3 coding DNA: TGCGCCAGCAGCCATGAGGCCATCGGACTAGCGGGAGACAATGAGCAGTTCTTC.

There are many counts of this clonotype. The V and J genes are TRBV5-1 and TRBJ1-1; the D is unclear. CDR1 is SGHRS and CDR2 is YFSETQ in the germline V gene. This CDR3 spans 13 amino acids. Between the trimmed V and J ends, which lost 1 base and 1 base, there was a span of 5 bases. The CDR3 is CASSLWGNTEAFF. The CDR3 DNA reads TGCGCCAGCAGCTTGTGGGGGAACACTGAAGCTTTCTTT.

This clonotype appeared a few times. This chain links TRBV7-8 with TRBJ2-3; unclear D gene. The CDR3 sequence is 14 residues long. V was trimmed by 5 bases and J by 2 bases, leaving 11 bases between them. Germline loops: CDR1 SGHVS, CDR2 FQNEAQ. CDR3 amino acids: CASSPVTNTDTQYF. Here the CDR3 DNA reads TGTGCCAGCAGCCCGGTGACAAACACAGATACGCAGTATTTT.

The chain is built from TRBV7-3 and TRBJ2-3; 7 bases fit TRBD1. The CDR3 totals 15 residues. Germline assignment: CDR1 SGHTA and CDR2 FQGTGA. V lost 1 base, J lost 3 bases, and 4 bases stayed unmatched. The CDR3 is CASSLMGTETDTQYF. In DNA, the CDR3 is TGTGCCAGCAGCTTAATGGGGACAGAGACAGATACGCAGTATTTT.

The chain links TRBV7-9 to TRBJ1-1; 11 bases align to TRBD1. This CDR3 spans 17 amino acids. J was trimmed by 4 bases and V by 4 bases; bases with no gene match: 11. Germline CDR1 SEHNR, CDR2 FQNEAQ (reference sequence). As DNA, the CDR3 is TGTGCCAGCAGCTATGCCGGGACAGGGGGTTGGATCACTGAAGCTTTCTTT. Amino acid sequence: CASSYAGTGGWITEAFF.

This clonotype appeared a few times. The V and J genes are TRBV12-3 or TRBV12-4 and TRBJ1-1; D is undetermined. V lost 4 bases to trimming and J lost 6 bases, with 9 bases between them. CDR3 length: 12 residues. The chain's CDR3 is CASSWGNAEAFF. CDR3 nucleotides: TGTGCCAGCAGTTGGGGTAACGCTGAAGCTTTCTTT.

This clonotype was detected only a few times. The chain links TRBV10-2 to TRBJ2-7; D not certain. Germline CDR1 is WSHSY and CDR2 is SAAADI. CDR3 length equals 13 residues. V shed 0 bases and J shed 4 bases, with 7 bases lying between them. In nucleotides, the CDR3 is TGCGCCAGCAGTGAGTCGCCGCGGTACGAGCAGTACTTC. This gives the protein CASSESPRYEQYF.

The J gene is TRBJ2-5, the V gene TRBV7-6; 8 bases are a match to TRBD2. This CDR3 has 16 residues. The V gene end was trimmed by 4 bases and the J gene end by 4 bases; junction bases not matched to a gene: 11. Germline V gene data show CDR1 as SGHVS and CDR2 as FNYEAQ. CDR3 protein: CASSSEGVAGRETQYF. CDR3 DNA sequence: TGTGCCAGCAGCTCTGAGGGTGTAGCGGGGCGAGAGACCCAGTACTTC.

The gene calls are TRBV18 and TRBJ1-6, with unresolved D. CDR1 is KGHSH, CDR2 LQKENI, per germline. Trimming removed 2 bases at V and 8 bases at J, with 13 bases between. The CDR3 sequence is 15 residues long. CDR3 sequence: CASSPTRVADSPLHF. The CDR3 DNA reads as TGTGCCAGCTCACCAACCCGAGTTGCGGATTCACCCCTCCACTTT.

J is TRBJ2-1 and V is TRBV7-8, with 7 bases lining up with TRBD2. V lost 5 bases, J lost 9 bases, and 13 bases stayed unmatched. The CDR3 spans 15 residues. Germline assignment: CDR1 SGHVS and CDR2 FQNEAQ. The CDR3 nucleotides read TGTGCCAGCAGCCCAAGGACTAGTGGCCCAGGTGAGCAGTTCTTC. Amino acids: CASSPRTSGPGEQFF.

The chain links TRBV20-1 to TRBJ2-7; perhaps TRBD2 as D (6 bases). Germline CDR1 is DFQATT and CDR2 is SNEGSKA (reference sequence). V lost 4 bases and J lost 5, with 12 bases in between. The length of the CDR3 is 12 residues. CDR3 residues: CSAIDGGNEQYF. CDR3 DNA sequence: TGCAGTGCTATCGATGGAGGGAACGAGCAGTACTTC.

The chain has TRBV5-1 and TRBJ2-1; D tentatively reads TRBD1 or TRBD2 (5 bases each). CDR1 and CDR2 (germline): SGHRS, YFSETQ. Trimming removed 0 bases from V and 9 bases from J, with 13 bases in between. The CDR3 totals 14 residues. Here the CDR3 reads CASSLGGTYSEQFF. CDR3 nucleotide sequence: TGCGCCAGCAGCTTGGGGGGGACCTACTCTGAGCAGTTCTTC.

The V call is TRBV3-1, the J call TRBJ1-1; D not resolved. Germline assignment: CDR1 LGHDT and CDR2 YNNKEL (reference sequence). V was trimmed by 2 bases and J by 8 bases, leaving 6 bases between them. This CDR3 comprises 11 residues. CDR3 protein: CASSQKEEAFF. Here the CDR3 DNA reads TGTGCCAGCAGCCAAAAGGAAGAAGCTTTCTTT.

This clonotype was seen ten or more times. The chain carries TRBV3-1 and TRBJ2-7, with D maybe TRBD1 (7 bases). Germline CDR1 reads LGHDT; CDR2 reads YNNKEL (reference sequence). The CDR3 is 14 residues long. V lost 4 bases and J lost 0, with 10 bases in between. The CDR3 bases are TGTGCCAGCAGCCGGGGGGACAGCTCCTACGAGCAGTACTTC. It specifies CASSRGDSSYEQYF.

The table lists this clonotype with a few counts. This chain joins TRBV5-1 and TRBJ2-1, with 7 nucleotides matching TRBD1. J lost 5 bases, V lost 2 bases, and 1 base had no gene match. Germline CDR1 reads SGHRS; CDR2 reads YFSETQ. CDR3 length equals 13 residues. This chain's CDR3 is CASSFGTDNEQFF. CDR3 in DNA: TGCGCCAGCAGCTTCGGGACAGACAATGAGCAGTTCTTC.

This clonotype has a handful of counts. The chain has TRBV5-6 and TRBJ2-2; D not resolved. The length of the CDR3 is 14 residues. CDR1 is SGHDT and CDR2 is YYEEEE in the germline V gene. V lost 4 bases to trimming and J lost 5 bases, with 12 bases between them. CDR3 loop: CASSTGPRTGELFF. The CDR3 DNA follows: TGTGCCAGCAGCACCGGACCTCGGACCGGGGAGCTGTTTTTT.

The genes are TRBV10-3 and TRBJ2-7; either TRBD1 or TRBD2 may supply D (6 bases each). This CDR3 is built from 13 residues. Trimming took off 0 bases at V and 5 bases at J, with 8 bases between the two ends. The germline V gene encodes CDR1 ENHRY and CDR2 SYGVKD. The CDR3 DNA reads TGTGCCATCAGTGAGTCGGGGGGCGACGAGCAGTACTTC. It is translated as CAISESGGDEQYF.